These 9 T cell receptor beta chains were sequenced from one sample in a study of beta chain features in type 1 diabetes. As every portion of the isolated RNA was reverse transcribed, the sequencing read expressed TCRB transcripts. Sequencing was performed with immunoSEQ multiplex PCR; in TCRdb, only in-frame clones are kept and a portion is missing. The profile shows fewer than 900,000 clones, roughly 17% of them singletons. The specimen was naive CD4+ T cells from blood. Source of these receptors: a woman aged 18-29 years in good health.

This clone appeared a few times. V is TRBV27 and J is TRBJ2-3; D is undetermined. This CDR3 is 14 amino acids long. Between the trimmed V and J ends, which lost 5 bases and 1 base, there was a span of 10 bases. Germline V gene data show CDR1 as MNHEY and CDR2 as SMNVEV (reference sequence). DNA of the CDR3: TGTGCCAGCAGTCCGATGCGAGGCACAGATACGCAGTATTTT. Translated: CASSPMRGTDTQYF.

The genes are TRBV6-6 and TRBJ1-5; 8 bases map to TRBD1. V lost 6 bases, J lost 3 bases, and 10 bases stayed unmatched. CDR1 and CDR2 from the germline V gene are MNHNY and SVGAGI (reference sequence). The CDR3 spans 16 residues. As DNA, the CDR3 is TGTGCCAGCAGGCGTCAGGGGGCCCGAGACAATCAGCCCCAGCATTTT. Its translation: CASRRQGARDNQPQHF.

In this sample, this clone turned up once. CDR3 region: CASSFHSGAGQETQYF. The CDR3, as DNA: TGTGCCAGCAGTTTCCATAGCGGGGCAGGTCAAGAGACCCAGTACTTC. V gene TRBV28 combines with J gene TRBJ2-5, with 8 positions matching TRBD2. Germline-derived CDR1 and CDR2 are MDHEN and SYDVKM. Trimming removed 3 bases from V and 2 bases from J; junction bases left unmatched: 8. The CDR3 length is 16 residues.

In DNA, the CDR3 is TGTGCCACCAGCAGAATTCTATACGACGCCAAAGTCACCCAGTACTTC. As protein: CATSRILYDAKVTQYF. V is TRBV15 and J is TRBJ2-5, with D hard to call. The CDR3 extends over 16 amino acids. Germline CDR1 is LNHNV and CDR2 is YYDKDF (reference sequence). V lost 2 bases, J lost 8 bases, and 21 bases lay in between.

In this sample, this clone turned up a few times. The V call is TRBV4-3, the J call TRBJ2-4, with TRBD2 matching over 10 bases. There are 18 residues in the CDR3. Trimming cost V 0 bases and J 2 bases; bases outside gene matches: 7. Germline lookup yields CDR1 LGHNA and CDR2 YSLEER. The CDR3 spells CASSQDGGTSATKNIQYF. DNA of the CDR3: TGCGCCAGCAGCCAAGATGGGGGGACTAGCGCAACCAAAAACATTCAGTACTTC.

This clone was seen a few times. This sequence joins TRBV28 and TRBJ2-5; 14 nucleotides match TRBD2. V shed 0 bases, J shed 12 bases, and the junction held 6 bases outside the gene matches. The CDR3 contains 15 residues. Germline lookup yields CDR1 MDHEN and CDR2 SYDVKM. Here the CDR3 reads CASSLWGLAGALKYF. The CDR3 nucleotides are TGTGCCAGCAGTTTATGGGGACTAGCGGGAGCATTAAAGTACTTC. Supplemented by reference TRBV28 and TRBJ2-5, the full variable domain reads DVKVTQSSRYLVKRTGEKVFLECVQDMDHENMFWYRQDPGLGLRLIYFSYDVKMKEKGDIPEGYSVSREKKERFSLILESASTNQTSMYLCASSLWGLAGALKYFGPGTRLLVL.

This chain links TRBV12-5 with TRBJ2-5; D assignment may be TRBD1 or TRBD2 (5 bases each). V dropped 9 bases and J dropped 4 bases, with 30 bases sitting between them. This CDR3 region has 18 residues. Germline assignment: CDR1 LGHNT and CDR2 FRNRAP. In nucleotides, the CDR3 is TGTGCTAGGCGATCCGGGACCCCGCGTTGGGTTTATCGAGAGACCCAGTACTTC. This translates into CARRSGTPRWVYRETQYF.

The rearrangement joins TRBV7-9 to TRBJ2-1, with 7 bases aligning to TRBD2. The CDR3 length is 17 residues. V was pared by 2 bases and J by 4 bases, with 11 bases of the junction left unmatched. Germline V gene sequence: CDR1 SEHNR, CDR2 FQNEAQ (reference sequence). CDR3: CASSLMRERDSYNEQFF. The CDR3 DNA reads as TGTGCCAGCAGCTTAATGCGGGAGAGGGATTCGTACAATGAGCAGTTCTTC.

This clone was detected a few times. V usage is TRBV4-1 and J usage is TRBJ1-1; a possible D gene is TRBD1 (6 bases). This CDR3 comprises 18 residues. Germline V gives CDR1 MGHRA, CDR2 YSYEKL. Trimming shortened V by 2 bases and J by 0 bases, and 19 bases separated the two germline ends. The CDR3 sequence: CASSQKGHENPMNTEAFF. For the CDR3, the DNA is TGCGCCAGCAGCCAAAAGGGACACGAAAACCCAATGAACACTGAAGCTTTCTTT.